These T cell receptor beta chains were read from a single sample in a study of T cell responses to AZD1222 COVID-19 vaccine. Profiled with immunoSEQ multiplex PCR; TCRdb holds only in-frame clones, not every one. The sample has about 120,000 clones; 85% to 95% are singletons. The input for sequencing was peripheral blood, taken 28 days after the second AZD1222 dose. The receptors were sampled from an adult who received the AZD1222 COVID-19 vaccine. CDR3s include the opening cysteine and the closing phenylalanine or tryptophan. D genes are given only for firm matches. Some rows have no size entry. The others give once, few or many, or a class for an expanded clone.

clone_size	d_call	v_call	j_call	cdr3_aa	cdr3_nt
once	.	TRBV7-8	TRBJ2-6	CASGFSPSGANVLTF	TGTGCCAGCGGTTTTTCCCCCTCTGGGGCCAACGTCCTGACTTTC
once	.	TRBV15	TRBJ2-3	CATSRITDTQYF	TGTGCCACCAGCAGAATCACAGATACGCAGTATTTT
.	.	TRBV24-1	TRBJ2-5	CATSDSARQETQYF	TGTGCCACCAGTGATTCCGCCAGACAAGAGACCCAGTACTTC
.	.	TRBV27	TRBJ2-7	CASSFVGSYEQYF	TGTGCCAGCAGCTTTGTTGGGTCGTACGAGCAGTACTTC
.	.	TRBV19	TRBJ2-2	CASNLGRVAGELFF	TGTGCCAGTAATCTTGGCAGGGTGGCCGGGGAGCTGTTTTTT
.	TRBD1	TRBV28	TRBJ1-2	CASSLWDREESGYTF	TGTGCCAGCAGTTTATGGGACAGGGAGGAGAGTGGCTACACCTTC
.	TRBD1	TRBV30	TRBJ1-2	CAWSSQGEGGYTF	TGTGCCTGGAGCTCCCAGGGGGAAGGTGGCTACACCTTC
.	TRBD2	TRBV6-2/TRBV6-3	TRBJ2-1	CASSPSGREQFF	TGTGCCAGCAGCCCTAGCGGGAGAGAGCAGTTCTTC
.	TRBD1	TRBV4-1	TRBJ1-4	CASSQDLAGGEKLFF	TGCGCCAGCAGCCAAGATTTGGCAGGGGGTGAAAAACTGTTTTTT
.	.	TRBV27	TRBJ2-1	CASSTREREQFF	TGTGCCAGCAGTACCCGGGAGAGAGAGCAGTTCTTC
.	.	TRBV19	TRBJ1-1	CASSPSGGRDTEAFF	TGTGCCAGTAGTCCAAGCGGAGGGAGGGACACTGAAGCTTTCTTT
.	TRBD2	TRBV14	TRBJ2-7	CASSQSQAGGSYEQYF	TGTGCCAGCAGCCAATCCCAAGCGGGAGGATCCTACGAGCAGTACTTC
.	TRBD1	TRBV19	TRBJ1-5	CASSSGQGANSNQPQHF	TGTGCCAGTAGTTCCGGACAGGGGGCTAATAGCAATCAGCCCCAGCATTTT
.	TRBD2	TRBV5-1	TRBJ2-1	CASSSGASGRGDEQFF	TGCGCCAGCAGCTCCGGGGCTAGCGGGAGGGGTGATGAGCAGTTCTTC
.	TRBD2	TRBV7-3	TRBJ2-7	CASSSTGLAGGFSYEQYF	TGTGCCAGCAGCTCGACAGGACTAGCGGGAGGTTTCTCCTACGAGCAGTACTTC
.	TRBD2	TRBV11-2	TRBJ2-3	CASGGTSGTDTQYF	TGTGCCAGCGGAGGGACTAGCGGTACAGATACGCAGTATTTT
.	.	TRBV9	TRBJ2-5	CASSVAGSKETQYF	TGTGCCAGCAGCGTAGCGGGTTCAAAAGAGACCCAGTACTTC
.	TRBD1	TRBV27	TRBJ2-7	CASRQGSTFYEQYF	TGTGCCAGCCGACAGGGGTCTACCTTCTACGAGCAGTACTTC
.	TRBD2	TRBV27	TRBJ2-5	CASSSNGRSRETQYF	TGTGCCAGCAGTTCCAACGGGAGGAGCCGGGAGACCCAGTACTTC
.	TRBD2	TRBV6-6	TRBJ2-3	CASSYGRATDTQYF	TGTGCCAGCAGTTACGGGAGGGCCACAGATACGCAGTATTTT
.	TRBD1	TRBV4-2	TRBJ2-7	CASSSQGASSYEQYF	TGTGCCAGCAGTTCCCAGGGGGCGTCGTCCTACGAGCAGTACTTC
.	.	TRBV7-9	TRBJ2-1	CASSLGWAMVDNEQFF	TGTGCCAGCAGCTTAGGATGGGCAATGGTCGACAATGAGCAGTTCTTC
.	.	TRBV29-1	TRBJ2-2	CSARTVNTGELFF	TGCAGCGCTCGGACAGTCAACACCGGGGAGCTGTTTTTT
.	.	TRBV7-3	TRBJ2-5	CASSLQGSETQYF	TGTGCCAGCAGCTTACAGGGGTCGGAGACCCAGTACTTC
.	TRBD1	TRBV19	TRBJ1-5	CASSPTGGRDQPQHF	TGTGCCAGTAGTCCGACAGGGGGAAGAGATCAGCCCCAGCATTTT
.	TRBD1	TRBV14	TRBJ1-2	CASSQAGTGHGYTF	TGTGCCAGCAGCCAAGCCGGGACAGGGCATGGCTACACCTTC
.	.	TRBV6-5	TRBJ2-7	CASSYDDGSYEQYF	TGTGCCAGCAGTTACGATGACGGGAGCTACGAGCAGTACTTC
.	TRBD1	TRBV18	TRBJ2-7	CASSPLDRGLHEQYF	TGTGCCAGCTCACCTCTGGACAGGGGGCTCCACGAGCAGTACTTC
.	.	TRBV6-2/TRBV6-3	TRBJ1-5	CASSYSTRGEHQPQHF	TGTGCCAGCAGTTACTCGACCAGGGGAGAGCATCAGCCCCAGCATTTT
.	.	TRBV7-9	TRBJ2-7	CASSLLQGREQYF	TGTGCCAGCAGCTTATTGCAGGGACGGGAGCAGTACTTC
.	.	TRBV29-1	TRBJ1-1	CSALRDIFTEAFF	TGCAGCGCCCTGAGGGACATCTTCACTGAAGCTTTCTTT
.	TRBD1	TRBV30	TRBJ1-2	CAWSQGATYGYTF	TGTGCCTGGAGTCAGGGGGCTACCTATGGCTACACCTTC
once	.	TRBV11-2	TRBJ1-6	CASSLDRGSPLHF	TGTGCCAGCAGCTTAGATCGGGGTTCACCCCTCCACTTT
.	TRBD2	TRBV5-6	TRBJ2-1	CASSWGLWLADYGGEQFF	TGTGCCAGCAGCTGGGGACTTTGGCTAGCGGACTACGGAGGTGAGCAGTTCTTC
.	TRBD1	TRBV5-1	TRBJ1-2	CASSLTGEDYGYTF	TGCGCCAGCAGCTTGACAGGGGAAGACTATGGCTACACCTTC
.	.	TRBV10-3	TRBJ1-2	CAISESGFNYGYTF	TGTGCCATCAGTGAGTCAGGATTTAACTATGGCTACACCTTC
.	.	TRBV6-5	TRBJ1-1	CASSYSGVSQTEAFF	TGTGCCAGCAGTTATTCAGGGGTCTCCCAAACTGAAGCTTTCTTT
.	TRBD1	TRBV5-8	TRBJ1-4	CASSSWDRDEKLFF	TGTGCCAGCAGCTCGTGGGACAGGGATGAAAAACTGTTTTTT
.	TRBD2	TRBV2	TRBJ2-3	CASSRFRAGAADTQYF	TGTGCCAGCAGTAGGTTTCGAGCGGGAGCAGCGGATACGCAGTATTTT
.	.	TRBV28	TRBJ1-5	CASSFWSQPQHF	TGTGCCAGCAGTTTTTGGAGTCAGCCCCAGCATTTT
.	.	TRBV4-1	TRBJ2-1	CASSQGMTNNEQFF	TGCGCCAGCAGCCAAGGGATGACCAACAATGAGCAGTTCTTC
.	.	TRBV5-1	TRBJ2-1	CASSAPLAGIGNEQFF	TGCGCCAGCAGCGCGCCTCTAGCAGGGATCGGCAATGAGCAGTTCTTC
.	TRBD2	TRBV5-1	TRBJ2-4	CASSLTEGTSDIQYF	TGCGCCAGCAGCCTTACTGAGGGGACTAGCGATATTCAGTACTTC
.	.	TRBV12-5	TRBJ2-3	CASGLSWSDTQYF	TGTGCTAGTGGTTTGTCCTGGTCAGATACGCAGTATTTT
.	.	TRBV30	TRBJ1-5	CAWSRGQNQPQHF	TGTGCCTGGAGTAGGGGACAAAATCAGCCCCAGCATTTT